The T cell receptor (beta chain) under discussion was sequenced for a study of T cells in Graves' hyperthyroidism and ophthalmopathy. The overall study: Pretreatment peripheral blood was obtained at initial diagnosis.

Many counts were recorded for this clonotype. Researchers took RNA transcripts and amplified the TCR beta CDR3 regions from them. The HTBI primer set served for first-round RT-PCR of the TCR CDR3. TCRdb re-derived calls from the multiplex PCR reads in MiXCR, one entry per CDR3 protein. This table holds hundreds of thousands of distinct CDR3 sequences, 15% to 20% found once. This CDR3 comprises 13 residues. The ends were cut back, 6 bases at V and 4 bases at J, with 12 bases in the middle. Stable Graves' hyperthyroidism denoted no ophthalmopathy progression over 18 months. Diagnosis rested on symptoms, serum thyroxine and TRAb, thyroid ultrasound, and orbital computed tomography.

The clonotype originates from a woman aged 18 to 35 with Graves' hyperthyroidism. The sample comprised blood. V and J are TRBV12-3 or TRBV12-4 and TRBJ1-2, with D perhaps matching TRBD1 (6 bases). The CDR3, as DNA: TGTGCCAGCAGATCACAGGGCTCCTATGGCTACACCTTC. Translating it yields CASRSQGSYGYTF.